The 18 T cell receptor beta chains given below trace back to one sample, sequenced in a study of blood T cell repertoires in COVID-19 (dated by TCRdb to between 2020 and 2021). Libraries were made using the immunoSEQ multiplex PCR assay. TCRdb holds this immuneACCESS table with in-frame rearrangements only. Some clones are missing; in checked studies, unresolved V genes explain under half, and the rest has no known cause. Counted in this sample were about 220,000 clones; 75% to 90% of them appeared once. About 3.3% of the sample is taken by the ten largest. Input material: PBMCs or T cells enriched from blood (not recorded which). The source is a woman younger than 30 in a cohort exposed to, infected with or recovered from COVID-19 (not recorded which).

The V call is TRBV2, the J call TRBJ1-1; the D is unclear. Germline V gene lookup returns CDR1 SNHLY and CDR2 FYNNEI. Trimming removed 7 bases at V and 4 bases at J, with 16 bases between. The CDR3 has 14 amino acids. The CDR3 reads CASTLGAWGTEAFF. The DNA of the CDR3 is TGTGCCAGCACCCTGGGAGCCTGGGGCACTGAAGCTTTCTTT. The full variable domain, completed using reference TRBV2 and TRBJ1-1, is EPEVTQTPSHQVTQMGQEVILRCVPISNHLYFYWYRQILGQKVEFLVSFYNNEISEKSEIFDDQFSVERPDGSNFTLKIRSTKLEDSAMYFCASTLGAWGTEAFFGQGTRLTVV.

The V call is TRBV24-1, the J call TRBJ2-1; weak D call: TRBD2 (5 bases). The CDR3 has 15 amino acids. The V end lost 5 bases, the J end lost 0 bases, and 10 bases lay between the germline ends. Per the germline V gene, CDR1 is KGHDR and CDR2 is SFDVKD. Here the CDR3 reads CATSAAADSYNEQFF. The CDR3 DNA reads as TGTGCCACCAGTGCCGCAGCGGACTCCTACAATGAGCAGTTCTTC.

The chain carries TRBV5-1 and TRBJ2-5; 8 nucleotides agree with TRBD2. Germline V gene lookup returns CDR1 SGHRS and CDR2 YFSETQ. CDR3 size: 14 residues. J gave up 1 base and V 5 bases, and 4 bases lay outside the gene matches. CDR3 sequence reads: CASRLAGPQETQYF. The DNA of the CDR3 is TGCGCCAGCAGATTAGCGGGGCCCCAAGAGACCCAGTACTTC.

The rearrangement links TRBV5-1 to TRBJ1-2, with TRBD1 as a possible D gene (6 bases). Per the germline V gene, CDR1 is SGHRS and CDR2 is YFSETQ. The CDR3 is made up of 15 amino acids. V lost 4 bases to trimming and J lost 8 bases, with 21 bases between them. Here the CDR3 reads CASSPGQTDAWGYTF. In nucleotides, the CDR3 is TGCGCCAGCAGCCCAGGACAGACGGACGCCTGGGGCTACACCTTC.

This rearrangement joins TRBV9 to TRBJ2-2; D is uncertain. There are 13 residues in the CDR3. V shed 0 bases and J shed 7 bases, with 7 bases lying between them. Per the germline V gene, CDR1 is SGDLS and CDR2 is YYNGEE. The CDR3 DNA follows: TGTGCCAGCAGCGTAGAATCCAGCGGGGAGCTGTTTTTT. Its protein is CASSVESSGELFF.

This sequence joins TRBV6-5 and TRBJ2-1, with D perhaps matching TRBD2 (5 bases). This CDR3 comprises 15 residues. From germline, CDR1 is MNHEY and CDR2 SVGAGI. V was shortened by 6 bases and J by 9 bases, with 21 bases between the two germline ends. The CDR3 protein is CASRPLERGKIEQFF. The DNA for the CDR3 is TGTGCCAGCAGACCTCTTGAACGGGGTAAGATTGAGCAGTTCTTC.

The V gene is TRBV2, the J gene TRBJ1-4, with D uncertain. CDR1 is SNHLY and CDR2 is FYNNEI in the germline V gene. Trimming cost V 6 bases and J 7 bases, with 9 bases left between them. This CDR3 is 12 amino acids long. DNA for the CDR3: TGTGCCAGCAGGATAAGTAGTGAAAAACTGTTTTTT. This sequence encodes CASRISSEKLFF.

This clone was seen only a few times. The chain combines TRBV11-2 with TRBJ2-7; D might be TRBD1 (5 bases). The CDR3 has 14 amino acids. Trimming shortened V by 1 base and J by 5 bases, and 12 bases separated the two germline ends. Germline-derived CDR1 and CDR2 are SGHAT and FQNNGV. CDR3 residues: CASSLVQGTDEQYF. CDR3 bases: TGTGCCAGCAGCTTAGTCCAGGGCACTGACGAGCAGTACTTC.

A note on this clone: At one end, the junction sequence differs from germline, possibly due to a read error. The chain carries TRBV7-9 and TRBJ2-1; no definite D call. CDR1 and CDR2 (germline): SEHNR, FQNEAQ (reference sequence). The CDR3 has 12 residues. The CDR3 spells CASSSNYDEQFF. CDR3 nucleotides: TGTGCCAGCAGCTCGAACTACGATGAGCAGTTCTTC. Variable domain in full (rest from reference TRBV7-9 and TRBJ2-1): DTGVSQNPRHKITKRGQNVTFRCDPISEHNRLYWYRQTLGQGPEFLTYFQNEAQLEKSRLLSDRFSAERPKGSFSTLEIQRTEQGDSAMYLCASSSNYDEQFFGPGTRLTVL.

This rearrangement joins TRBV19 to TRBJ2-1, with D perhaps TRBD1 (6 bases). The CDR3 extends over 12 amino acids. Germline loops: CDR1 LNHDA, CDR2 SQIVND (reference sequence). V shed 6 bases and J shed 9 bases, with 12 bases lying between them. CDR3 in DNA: TGTGCCAGTAGACAGGGAATCAGTGAGCAGTTCTTC. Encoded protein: CASRQGISEQFF.

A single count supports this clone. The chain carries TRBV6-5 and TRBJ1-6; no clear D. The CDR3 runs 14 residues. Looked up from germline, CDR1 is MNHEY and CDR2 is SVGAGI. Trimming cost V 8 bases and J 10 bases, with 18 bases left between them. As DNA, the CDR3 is TGTGCCAGCCGGAGGGTTACGGGTAGCTCACCCCTCCACTTT. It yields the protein CASRRVTGSSPLHF.

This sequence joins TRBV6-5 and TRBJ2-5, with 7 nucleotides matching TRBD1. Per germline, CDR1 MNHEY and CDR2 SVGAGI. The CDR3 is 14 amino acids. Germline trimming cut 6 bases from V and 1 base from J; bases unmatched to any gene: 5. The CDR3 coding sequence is TGTGCCAGCAGAGTAGGACAGGCCCAAGAGACCCAGTACTTC. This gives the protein CASRVGQAQETQYF.

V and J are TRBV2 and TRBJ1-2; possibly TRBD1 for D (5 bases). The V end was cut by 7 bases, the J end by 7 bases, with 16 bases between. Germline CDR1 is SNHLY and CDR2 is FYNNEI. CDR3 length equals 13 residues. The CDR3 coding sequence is TGTGCCAGCATGGGCAGGGTCATTTCTGGCTACACCTTC. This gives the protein CASMGRVISGYTF.

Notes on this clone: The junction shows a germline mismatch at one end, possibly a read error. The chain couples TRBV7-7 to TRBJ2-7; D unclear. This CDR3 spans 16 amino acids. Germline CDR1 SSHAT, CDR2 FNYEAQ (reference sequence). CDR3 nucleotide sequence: TGTGCTAGCAGCTTATTGGGCCCTCCGTTAGGATACGAGCAGTACTTC. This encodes CASSLLGPPLGYEQYF.

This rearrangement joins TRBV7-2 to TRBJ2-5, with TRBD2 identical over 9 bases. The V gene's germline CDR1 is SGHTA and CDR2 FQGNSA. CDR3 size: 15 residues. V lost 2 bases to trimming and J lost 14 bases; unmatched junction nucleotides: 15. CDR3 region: CASSLWLAGSDAHYF. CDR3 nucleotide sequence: TGTGCCAGCAGCTTATGGCTAGCGGGGTCAGACGCTCACTACTTC.

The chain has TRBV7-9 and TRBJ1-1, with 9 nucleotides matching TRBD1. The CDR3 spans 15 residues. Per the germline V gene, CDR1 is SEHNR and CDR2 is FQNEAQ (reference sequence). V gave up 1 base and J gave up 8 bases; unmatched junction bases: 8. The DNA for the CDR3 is TGTGCCAGCAGCTTAGGAGGGACAGGGTCTTCGGAAGCTTTCTTT. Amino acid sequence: CASSLGGTGSSEAFF.

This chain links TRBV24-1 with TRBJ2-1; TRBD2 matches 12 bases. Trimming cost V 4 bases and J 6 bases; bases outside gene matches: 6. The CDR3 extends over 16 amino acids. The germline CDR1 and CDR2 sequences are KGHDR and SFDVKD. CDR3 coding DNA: TGTGCCACCAGTGACAGGACTAGCGGGGCCTCCAATGAGCAGTTCTTC. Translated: CATSDRTSGASNEQFF.

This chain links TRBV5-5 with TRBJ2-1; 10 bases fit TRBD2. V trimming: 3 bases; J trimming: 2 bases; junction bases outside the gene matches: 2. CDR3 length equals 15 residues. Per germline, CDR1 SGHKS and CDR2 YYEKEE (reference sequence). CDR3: CASSWTSGPYNEQFF. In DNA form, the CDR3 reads TGTGCCAGCAGCTGGACTAGCGGCCCCTACAATGAGCAGTTCTTC.